This section outlines one T cell receptor beta chain sequence together with its context. Its specificity is unknown. RNA in amounts of roughly 0.5 to 1 ug was reverse transcribed with random hexamers. Across 54 Vbeta and 13 Jbeta, TCR beta CDR3 was amplified with immunoSEQ multiplex PCR. MiXCR was run by TCRdb on the immunoSEQ multiplex PCR reads, yielding one entry per CDR3 protein. This table has 200,000 to 300,000 distinct CDR3 sequences, 93% appearing once. These data come from a study of CD8 T cells in Susac syndrome. General study findings and limits: By the study's own acknowledgment, its TCR sequencing and HLA analysis included relatively few individuals.

Sequencing of TCR beta was performed on blood CD8+ T cells and on blood CD4+ T cells. The germline V gene encodes CDR1 SGHNT and CDR2 YENEEA. Trimming at V came to 0 bases and at J to 6 bases, leaving 8 bases not matched to a gene. The CDR3 is made up of 17 amino acids. V and J are TRBV11-3 and TRBJ2-4; 10 bases agree with TRBD1. This clonotype was obtained from a human donor with multiple sclerosis. What was sequenced was CD4+ T cells from PBMCs. CDR3 region: CASSLDRTGGSRNIQYF. The CDR3 nucleotides are TGTGCCAGCAGCTTAGATCGGACAGGGGGGTCCAGAAACATTCAGTACTTC.